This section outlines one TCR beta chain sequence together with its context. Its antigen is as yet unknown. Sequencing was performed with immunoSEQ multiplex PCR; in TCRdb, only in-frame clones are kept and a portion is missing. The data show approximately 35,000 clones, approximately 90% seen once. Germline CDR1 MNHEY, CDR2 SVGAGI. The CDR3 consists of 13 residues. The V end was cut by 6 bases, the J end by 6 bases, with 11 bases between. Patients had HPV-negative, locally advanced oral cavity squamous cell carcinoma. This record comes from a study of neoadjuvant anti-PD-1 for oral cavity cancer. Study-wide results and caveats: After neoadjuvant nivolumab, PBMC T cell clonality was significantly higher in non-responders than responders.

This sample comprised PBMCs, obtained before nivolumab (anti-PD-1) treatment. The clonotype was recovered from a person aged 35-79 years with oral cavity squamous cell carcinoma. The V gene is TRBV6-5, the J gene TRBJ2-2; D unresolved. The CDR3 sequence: CASRNLSPGELFF. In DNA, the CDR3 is TGTGCCAGCAGGAACCTATCGCCCGGGGAGCTGTTTTTT.